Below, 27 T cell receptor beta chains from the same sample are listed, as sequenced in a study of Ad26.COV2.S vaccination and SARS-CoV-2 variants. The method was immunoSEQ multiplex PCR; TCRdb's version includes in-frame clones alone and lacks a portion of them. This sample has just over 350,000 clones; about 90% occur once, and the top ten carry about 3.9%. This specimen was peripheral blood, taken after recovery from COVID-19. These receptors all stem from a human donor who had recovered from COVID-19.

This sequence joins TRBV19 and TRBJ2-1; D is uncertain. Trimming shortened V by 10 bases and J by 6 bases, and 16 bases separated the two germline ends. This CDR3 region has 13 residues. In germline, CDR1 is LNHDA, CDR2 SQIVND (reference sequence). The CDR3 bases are TGTGCCACCTCGGTCACTCGCGCCAATGAGCAGTTCTTC. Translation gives CATSVTRANEQFF.

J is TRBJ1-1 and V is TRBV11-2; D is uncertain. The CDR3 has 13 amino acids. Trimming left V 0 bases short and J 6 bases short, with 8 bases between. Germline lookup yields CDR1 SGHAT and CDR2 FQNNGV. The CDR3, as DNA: TGTGCCAGCAGCTTAGACCGGGTCGCTGAAGCTTTCTTT. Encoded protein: CASSLDRVAEAFF. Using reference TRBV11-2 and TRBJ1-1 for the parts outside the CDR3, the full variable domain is EAGVAQSPRYKIIEKRQSVAFWCNPISGHATLYWYQQILGQGPKLLIQFQNNGVVDDSQLPKDRFSAERLKGVDSTLKIQPAKLEDSAVYLCASSLDRVAEAFFGQGTRLTVV.

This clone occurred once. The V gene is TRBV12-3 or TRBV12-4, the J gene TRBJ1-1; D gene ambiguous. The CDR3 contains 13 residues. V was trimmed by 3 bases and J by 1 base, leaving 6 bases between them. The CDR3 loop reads CASSLITNTEAFF. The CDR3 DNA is TGTGCCAGCAGTTTGATAACGAACACTGAAGCTTTCTTT.

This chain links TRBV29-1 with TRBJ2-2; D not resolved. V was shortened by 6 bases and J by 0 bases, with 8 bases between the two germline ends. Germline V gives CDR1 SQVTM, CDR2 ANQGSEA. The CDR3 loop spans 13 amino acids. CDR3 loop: CSVGPSNTGELFF. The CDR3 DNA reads TGCAGCGTCGGACCCTCGAACACCGGGGAGCTGTTTTTT.

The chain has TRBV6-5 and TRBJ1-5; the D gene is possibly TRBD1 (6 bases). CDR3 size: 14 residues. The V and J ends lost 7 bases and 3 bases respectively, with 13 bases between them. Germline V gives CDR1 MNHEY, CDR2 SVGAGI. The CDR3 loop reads CASKYRADNQPQHF. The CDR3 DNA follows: TGTGCCAGCAAATACAGGGCAGACAATCAGCCCCAGCATTTT.

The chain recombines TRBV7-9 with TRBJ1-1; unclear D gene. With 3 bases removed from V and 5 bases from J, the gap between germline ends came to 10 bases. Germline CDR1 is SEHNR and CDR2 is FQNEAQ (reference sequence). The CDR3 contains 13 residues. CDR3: CASSFSSKTEAFF. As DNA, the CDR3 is TGTGCCAGCAGCTTTAGTTCGAAGACTGAAGCTTTCTTT.

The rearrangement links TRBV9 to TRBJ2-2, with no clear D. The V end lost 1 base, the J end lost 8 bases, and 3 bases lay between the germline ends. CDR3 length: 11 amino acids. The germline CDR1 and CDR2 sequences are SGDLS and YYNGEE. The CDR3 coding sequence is TGTGCCAGCAGCGTACAGGGGGAGCTGTTTTTT. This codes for CASSVQGELFF.

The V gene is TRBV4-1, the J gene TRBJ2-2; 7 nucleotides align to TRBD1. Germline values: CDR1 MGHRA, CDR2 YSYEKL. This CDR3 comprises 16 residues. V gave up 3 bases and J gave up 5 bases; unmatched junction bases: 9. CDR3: CASSQIPGQRTGELFF. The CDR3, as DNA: TGCGCCAGCAGCCAGATACCGGGACAGAGAACCGGGGAGCTGTTTTTT.

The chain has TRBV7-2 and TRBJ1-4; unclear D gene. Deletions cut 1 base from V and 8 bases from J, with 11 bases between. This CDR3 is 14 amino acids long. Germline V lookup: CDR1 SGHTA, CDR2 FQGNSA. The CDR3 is CASSLGTVGEKLFF. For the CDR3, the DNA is TGTGCCAGCAGCTTAGGAACGGTGGGGGAAAAACTGTTTTTT.

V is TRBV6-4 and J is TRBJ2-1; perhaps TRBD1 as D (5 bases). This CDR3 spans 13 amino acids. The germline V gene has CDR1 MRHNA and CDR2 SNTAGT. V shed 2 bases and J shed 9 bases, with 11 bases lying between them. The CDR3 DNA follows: TGTGCCAGCAGTGACGTCCAGGGTTCTGAGCAGTTCTTC. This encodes CASSDVQGSEQFF.

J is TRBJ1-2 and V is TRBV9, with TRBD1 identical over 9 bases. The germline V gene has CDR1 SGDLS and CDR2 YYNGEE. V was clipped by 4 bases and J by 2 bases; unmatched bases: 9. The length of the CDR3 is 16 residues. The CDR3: CASSPRGDRANYGYTF. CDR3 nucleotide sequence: TGTGCCAGCAGCCCCAGAGGGGACAGGGCCAACTATGGCTACACCTTC. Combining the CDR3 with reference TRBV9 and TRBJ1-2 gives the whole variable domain DSGVTQTPKHLITATGQRVTLRCSPRSGDLSVYWYQQSLDQGLQFLIQYYNGEERAKGNILERFSAQQFPDLHSELNLSSLELGDSALYFCASSPRGDRANYGYTFGSGTRLTVV.

Here the CDR3 DNA reads TGTGCCAGCAGCTTAAACAGGGGAGTGAGTAGTGTAGGCACTGAAGCTTTCTTT. This gives the protein CASSLNRGVSSVGTEAFF. The chain combines TRBV7-2 with TRBJ1-1; 7 nucleotides agree with TRBD1. The length of the CDR3 is 18 residues. The V and J ends lost 2 bases and 4 bases, in that order; junction bases with no gene match: 16. Germline values: CDR1 SGHTA, CDR2 FQGNSA.

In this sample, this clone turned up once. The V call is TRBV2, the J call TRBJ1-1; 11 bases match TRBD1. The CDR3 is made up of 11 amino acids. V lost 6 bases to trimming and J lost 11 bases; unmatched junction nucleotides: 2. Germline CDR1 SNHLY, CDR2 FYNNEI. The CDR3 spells CASSWDRGAFF. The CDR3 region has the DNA TGTGCCAGCAGCTGGGACAGGGGGGCTTTCTTT.

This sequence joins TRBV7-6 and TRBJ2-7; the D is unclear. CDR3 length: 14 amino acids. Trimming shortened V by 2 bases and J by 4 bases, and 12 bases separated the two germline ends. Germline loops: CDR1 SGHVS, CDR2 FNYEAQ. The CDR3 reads CASSLYKVGYEQYF. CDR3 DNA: TGTGCCAGCAGCTTATACAAGGTCGGATACGAGCAGTACTTC.

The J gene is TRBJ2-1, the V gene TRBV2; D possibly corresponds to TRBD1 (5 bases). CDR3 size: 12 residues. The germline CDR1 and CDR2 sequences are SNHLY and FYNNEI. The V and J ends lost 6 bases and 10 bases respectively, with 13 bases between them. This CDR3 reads CASSYDREEQFF. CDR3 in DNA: TGTGCCAGCAGCTACGACAGAGAAGAGCAGTTCTTC.

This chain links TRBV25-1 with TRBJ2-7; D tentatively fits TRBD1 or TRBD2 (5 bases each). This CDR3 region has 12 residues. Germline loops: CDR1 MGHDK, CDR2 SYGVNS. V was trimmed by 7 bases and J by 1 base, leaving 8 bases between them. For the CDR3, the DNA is TGTGCCAGCACTGGGGGATCCTACGAGCAGTACTTC. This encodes CASTGGSYEQYF.

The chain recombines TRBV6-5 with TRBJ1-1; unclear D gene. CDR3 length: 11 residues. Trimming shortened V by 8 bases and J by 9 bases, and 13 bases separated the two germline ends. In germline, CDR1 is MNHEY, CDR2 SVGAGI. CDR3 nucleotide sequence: TGTGCCAGCTTGGTGTTTGGGAAAGCTTTCTTT. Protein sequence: CASLVFGKAFF.

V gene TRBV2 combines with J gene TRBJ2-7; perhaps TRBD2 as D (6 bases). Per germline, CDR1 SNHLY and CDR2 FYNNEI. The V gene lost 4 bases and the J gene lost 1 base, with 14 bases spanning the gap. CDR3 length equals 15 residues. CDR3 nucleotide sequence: TGTGCCAGCAGTGTTCCGGGACTGGTATCCTACGAGCAGTACTTC. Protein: CASSVPGLVSYEQYF.

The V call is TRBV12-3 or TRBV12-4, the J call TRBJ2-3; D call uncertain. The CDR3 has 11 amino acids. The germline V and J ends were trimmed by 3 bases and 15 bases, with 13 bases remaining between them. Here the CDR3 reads CASSLSETQYF. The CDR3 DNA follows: TGTGCCAGCAGTTTGTCCGAGACACAATATTTT.

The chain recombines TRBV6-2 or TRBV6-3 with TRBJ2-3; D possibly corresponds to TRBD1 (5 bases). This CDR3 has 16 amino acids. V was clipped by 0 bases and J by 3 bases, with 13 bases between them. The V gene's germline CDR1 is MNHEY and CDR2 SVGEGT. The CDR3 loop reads CASSYSFRGRTDTQYF. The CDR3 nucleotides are TGTGCCAGCAGTTACTCGTTTAGGGGTCGAACAGATACGCAGTATTTT.

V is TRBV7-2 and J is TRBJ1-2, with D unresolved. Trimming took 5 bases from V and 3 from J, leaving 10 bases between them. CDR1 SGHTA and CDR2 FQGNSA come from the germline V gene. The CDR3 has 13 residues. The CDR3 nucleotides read TGTGCCAGCAGCCCCGCTACAGACTATGGCTACACCTTC. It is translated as CASSPATDYGYTF.

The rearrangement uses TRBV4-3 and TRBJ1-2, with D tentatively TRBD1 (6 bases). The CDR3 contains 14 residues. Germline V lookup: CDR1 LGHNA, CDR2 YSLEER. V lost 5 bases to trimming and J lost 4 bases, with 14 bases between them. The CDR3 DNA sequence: TGCGCCAGCAGCGCGCGGGGGACAACCTATGGCTACACCTTC. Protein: CASSARGTTYGYTF.

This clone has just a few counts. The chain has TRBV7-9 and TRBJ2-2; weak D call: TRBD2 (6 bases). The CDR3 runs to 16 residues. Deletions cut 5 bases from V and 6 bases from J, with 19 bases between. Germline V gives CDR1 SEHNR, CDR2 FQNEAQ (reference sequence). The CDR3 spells CASSPHRAGGAGELFF. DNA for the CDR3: TGTGCCAGCAGCCCACACCGGGCCGGGGGAGCCGGGGAGCTGTTTTTT.

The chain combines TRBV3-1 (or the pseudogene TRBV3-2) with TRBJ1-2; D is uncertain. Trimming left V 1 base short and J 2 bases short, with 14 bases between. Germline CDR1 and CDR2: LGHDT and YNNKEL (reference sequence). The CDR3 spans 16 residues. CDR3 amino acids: CASSQGRSVTNYGYTF. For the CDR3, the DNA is TGTGCCAGCAGCCAAGGGCGGTCGGTGACCAACTATGGCTACACCTTC.

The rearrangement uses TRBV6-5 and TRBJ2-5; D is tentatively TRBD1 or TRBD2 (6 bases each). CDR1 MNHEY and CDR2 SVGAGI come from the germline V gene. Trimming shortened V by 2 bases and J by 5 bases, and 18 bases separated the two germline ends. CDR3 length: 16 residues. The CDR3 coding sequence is TGTGCCAGCAGTTACCGTGAGAGGGGGAGGTTGGAGACCCAGTACTTC. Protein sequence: CASSYRERGRLETQYF.

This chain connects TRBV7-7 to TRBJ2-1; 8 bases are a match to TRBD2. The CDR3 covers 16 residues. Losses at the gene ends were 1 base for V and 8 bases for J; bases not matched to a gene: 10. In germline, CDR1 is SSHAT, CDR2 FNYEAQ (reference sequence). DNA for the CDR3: TGTGCCAGCAGCTTAGGGGGGACTAGACTGTCGGATGAGCAGTTCTTC. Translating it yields CASSLGGTRLSDEQFF.

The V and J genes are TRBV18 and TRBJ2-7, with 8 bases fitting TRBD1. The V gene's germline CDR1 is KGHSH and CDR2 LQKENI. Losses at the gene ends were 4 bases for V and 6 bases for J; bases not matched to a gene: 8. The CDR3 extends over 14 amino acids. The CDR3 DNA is TGTGCCAGCTCACTCAAAAAGACAGGGGTCGAGCAGTACTTC. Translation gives CASSLKKTGVEQYF.